This T cell receptor (beta chain) comes out of a study of blood T cell repertoires in COVID-19. Study context: The cDNA or gDNA used as material had been derived from T cells, B-cell-depleted T cells, or PBMCs.

Measured with immunoSEQ multiplex PCR; TCRdb has only the in-frame clones, and not every one. The sample contains under 150,000 clones, about 85% of which appear only once. V lost 2 bases and J 11 bases, leaving 13 bases between the germline ends. The CDR3 covers 13 residues. Per germline, CDR1 SGHTA and CDR2 FQGNSA. The V gene is TRBV7-2, the J gene TRBJ2-4; a possible D gene is TRBD2 (5 bases). Sequencing used peripheral blood. The TCR originated in a woman in her thirties or forties with active or convalescent COVID-19. CDR3 coding DNA: TGTGCCAGCAGCTTAAGGCCGGACTTTTTTCAGTACTTC. Translated, it gives CASSLRPDFFQYF. The variable domain in full, completed from reference TRBV7-2 and TRBJ2-4, reads GAGVSQSPSNKVTEKGKDVELRCDPISGHTALYWYRQSLGQGLEFLIYFQGNSAPDKSGLPSDRFSAERTGGSVSTLTIQRTQQEDSAVYLCASSLRPDFFQYFGAGTRLSVL.